One and the same sample provided the 18 T cell receptor beta chains below, sequenced in a study of regulatory T cells in long-lasting Graves disease. Arm-PCR with iRepertoire HTBI primers amplified the CDR3 regions for these TCR beta libraries. TCRdb independently ran MiXCR on the multiplex PCR reads; one entry per CDR3 protein. The sample has a few hundred thousand distinct CDR3 sequences, around 22% seen once. Time point noted: persistent/refractory GD, antithyroid drugs over 5 years with positive TRAb. Researchers made the TCR library from RNA that was extracted from PBMCs. The sample in question was peripheral blood mononuclear cells (PBMCs), obtained when the disease was refractory, from a patient treated with antithyroid drugs. The receptors come from a female donor with Graves disease.

This clonotype was observed a handful of times. The CDR3: CASSPPGEAREQYF. The CDR3 DNA follows: TGTGCCAGCTCACCACCTGGGGAGGCGAGAGAGCAGTACTTC. V and J are TRBV18 and TRBJ2-7, with D possibly being TRBD2 (6 bases). Germline-derived CDR1 and CDR2 are KGHSH and LQKENI. This CDR3 is 14 amino acids long. Deletions cut 0 bases from V and 7 bases from J, with 13 bases between.

J is TRBJ2-7 and V is TRBV9, with 8 bases lining up with TRBD2. Germline CDR1 is SGDLS and CDR2 is YYNGEE. The V gene end was trimmed by 0 bases and the J gene end by 5 bases; junction bases not matched to a gene: 7. The CDR3 contains 15 residues. The CDR3 sequence: CASSVGLVAGNEQYF. The CDR3 nucleotides are TGTGCCAGCAGCGTAGGATTAGTAGCGGGAAACGAGCAGTACTTC.

DNA of the CDR3: TGTGCCAGCAGCTTCAGGGCAGGTACTGAAGCTTTCTTT. Translation gives CASSFRAGTEAFF. This sequence joins TRBV5-5 and TRBJ1-1, with TRBD1 as a possible D gene (5 bases). The V gene lost 2 bases and the J gene lost 5 bases, with 10 bases spanning the gap. Germline assignment: CDR1 SGHKS and CDR2 YYEKEE (reference sequence). The CDR3 extends over 13 amino acids.

The table lists this clonotype with many counts. The CDR3 is CASSSTGGAYEQYF. The CDR3 nucleotides read TGTGCCAGCAGTTCCACAGGGGGCGCGTACGAGCAGTACTTC. This rearrangement joins TRBV28 to TRBJ2-7; TRBD1 agrees at 9 bases. After removal of 4 bases from V and 4 bases from J, the junction contained 5 bases not matched to a gene. Germline V lookup: CDR1 MDHEN, CDR2 SYDVKM. The CDR3 length is 14 residues.

The sample holds one count of this clonotype. The chain employs TRBV19 and TRBJ2-2; 15 bases line up with TRBD2. V gave up 6 bases and J gave up 5 bases; unmatched junction bases: 7. The CDR3 consists of 17 residues. Germline V gene lookup returns CDR1 LNHDA and CDR2 SQIVND (reference sequence). The DNA of the CDR3 is TGTGCCAGTAGCAGGACTAGCGGGAGGGTTCATACCGGGGAGCTGTTTTTT. Protein product: CASSRTSGRVHTGELFF.

This clonotype was counted many times. The chain has TRBV2 and TRBJ2-7, with TRBD2 matching over 11 bases. The germline CDR1 and CDR2 sequences are SNHLY and FYNNEI. This CDR3 region has 14 residues. V lost 5 bases to trimming and J lost 4 bases; unmatched junction nucleotides: 4. CDR3 coding DNA: TGTGCCAGCAGTACGACTAGCGGGACTTACGAGCAGTACTTC. This sequence encodes CASSTTSGTYEQYF.

V usage is TRBV10-3 and J usage is TRBJ1-2, with 9 nucleotides matching TRBD1. Germline V gives CDR1 ENHRY, CDR2 SYGVKD. The CDR3 extends over 14 amino acids. The trim removed 6 bases at V and 2 bases at J, leaving 4 bases unmatched. The CDR3 DNA sequence: TGTGCCATCAGGGGACAGGGACTGAACTATGGCTACACCTTC. This codes for CAIRGQGLNYGYTF.

The rearrangement joins TRBV29-1 to TRBJ1-2; 9 bases match TRBD1. V was pared by 6 bases and J by 6 bases, with 11 bases of the junction left unmatched. Germline V gene data show CDR1 as SQVTM and CDR2 as ANQGSEA. CDR3 length: 14 residues. CDR3 nucleotide sequence: TGCAGCGTGACTCACAGGGGGCAAGGGGATGGCTACACCTTC. This sequence encodes CSVTHRGQGDGYTF.

Concerning this clonotype: A far larger clone is just one base off, so this is likely a read error. The gene calls are TRBV2 and TRBJ2-7; no clear D gene. The length of the CDR3 is 10 residues. Germline V gene sequence: CDR1 SNHLY, CDR2 FYNNEI. The CDR3 DNA is TGTGCCAACAGTGGGTACGAGCAGTACTTC. Protein product: CANSGYEQYF.

In its sample, this clonotype was seen many times. The gene calls are TRBV7-3 and TRBJ2-4, with a possible D match to TRBD2 (7 bases). The CDR3 length is 15 residues. The germline V gene has CDR1 SGHTA and CDR2 FQGTGA. The V gene lost 5 bases and the J gene lost 4 bases, with 15 bases spanning the gap. Written as DNA, the CDR3 is TGTGCCAGCAGCGTGGACGGGGGGCGGAAAAACATTCAGTACTTC. Protein sequence: CASSVDGGRKNIQYF.

V usage is TRBV28 and J usage is TRBJ2-1; D may be TRBD2 (6 bases). The germline V and J ends were trimmed by 2 bases and 6 bases, with 14 bases remaining between them. CDR1 MDHEN and CDR2 SYDVKM come from the germline V gene. The length of the CDR3 is 15 residues. CDR3 in amino acids: CASSLGTGLGNEQFF. The CDR3 coding sequence is TGTGCCAGCAGTTTAGGGACTGGGCTCGGCAATGAGCAGTTCTTC.

The chain combines TRBV20-1 with TRBJ2-7, with 9 bases fitting TRBD2. The CDR3 runs to 17 residues. The V gene's germline CDR1 is DFQATT and CDR2 SNEGSKA (reference sequence). The CDR3 spells CRTAGTSLSRSSYEQYF. The CDR3 DNA is TGCAGAACCGCAGGGACTAGCTTATCTCGGAGCTCCTACGAGCAGTACTTC.

The J gene is TRBJ1-1, the V gene TRBV4-1; D unclear. Germline CDR1 and CDR2: MGHRA and YSYEKL. This CDR3 comprises 17 residues. Between the trimmed V and J ends, which lost 1 base and 0 bases, there was a span of 15 bases. DNA for the CDR3: TGCGCCAGCAGCCAAGTTGTGTCCGCGGTTATGAACACTGAAGCTTTCTTT. This encodes CASSQVVSAVMNTEAFF.

The genes are TRBV7-9 and TRBJ1-1; 8 bases line up with TRBD1. Losses at the gene ends were 2 bases for V and 0 bases for J; bases not matched to a gene: 2. The CDR3 loop spans 15 amino acids. Germline CDR1 and CDR2: SEHNR and FQNEAQ (reference sequence). In nucleotides, the CDR3 is TGTGCCAGCAGCTTACAGGGGGCGATGAACACTGAAGCTTTCTTT. Translation gives CASSLQGAMNTEAFF.

The chain uses TRBV27 and TRBJ1-1, with D unresolved. CDR3 length: 14 residues. Germline CDR1 reads MNHEY; CDR2 reads SMNVEV (reference sequence). V was cut by 5 bases and J by 4 bases, with 14 bases left in between. CDR3 residues: CASSPRLRSTEAFF. The CDR3 DNA follows: TGTGCCAGCAGTCCTCGGCTGCGCAGCACTGAAGCTTTCTTT.

This sequence joins TRBV9 and TRBJ1-1; TRBD1 is a possible D gene (5 bases). This CDR3 contains 17 residues. V was pared by 0 bases and J by 0 bases, with 15 bases between. Per the germline V gene, CDR1 is SGDLS and CDR2 is YYNGEE. Here the CDR3 reads CASSVDPPTGMNTEAFF. The CDR3 DNA is TGTGCCAGCAGCGTAGACCCCCCCACAGGCATGAACACTGAAGCTTTCTTT.

In the case of this clonotype: Possible read error: a much larger clone is one base away. Written as DNA, the CDR3 is TGCAGCTGTAATAGCGGTCCTACCTACGAGCAGTACTTC. This codes for CSCNSGPTYEQYF. V and J are TRBV29-1 and TRBJ2-7; tentatively, D is TRBD2 (6 bases). The CDR3 has 13 residues. The V gene lost 8 bases and the J gene lost 2 bases, with 16 bases spanning the gap. Germline loops: CDR1 SQVTM, CDR2 ANQGSEA.

This clonotype was detected many times. The DNA of the CDR3 is TGCAGTGCTAGTACGGGGAGCTCCTACGAGCAGTACTTC. This encodes CSASTGSSYEQYF. The chain has TRBV20-1 and TRBJ2-7; possible D gene TRBD2, 5 bases. The germline gives CDR1 DFQATT, CDR2 SNEGSKA (reference sequence). V was clipped by 3 bases and J by 0 bases, with 9 bases between them. This CDR3 is built from 13 residues.